Listed below are T cell receptor beta chains from one sample, sequenced in a study of control samples from healthy donors and cancer patients. Clones were sequenced by immunoSEQ multiplex PCR, and TCRdb holds only the in-frame ones, with some missing. The table shows under 200,000 clones, with less than 95% occurring only once. Sequencing was performed on PBMCs. All receptors derive from a man aged 60 to 69 with colorectal cancer. The CDR3 runs from the conserved cysteine through the conserved F or W. D genes are given only for firm matches. Not all rows give a size; the values are once, few, many and, for expanded clones, a class.

>TRBV9|NA|TRBJ1-1|13|NA
CASAVGWGTEAFF
TGTGCCAGCGCCGTGGGGTGGGGGACTGAAGCTTTCTTT
>TRBV27|NA|TRBJ2-2|13|NA
CASRPFISGELFF
TGTGCCAGCAGACCATTTATCTCCGGGGAGCTGTTTTTT
>TRBV7-6|NA|TRBJ2-5|13|TRBD1
CASSPQGDETQYF
TGTGCCAGCAGCCCACAGGGGGACGAGACCCAGTACTTC
>TRBV28|NA|TRBJ2-1|14|NA
CASNPRVGYNEQFF
TGTGCCAGCAACCCCCGGGTCGGCTACAATGAGCAGTTCTTC
>TRBV2|NA|TRBJ2-7|13|NA
CASTPPSSYEQYF
TGTGCCAGCACCCCCCCCTCCTCCTACGAGCAGTACTTC
>TRBV7-9|NA|TRBJ2-7|14|NA
CASSFMDGRYEQYF
TGTGCCAGCAGTTTTATGGACGGCCGCTACGAGCAGTACTTC
>TRBV6-2/TRBV6-3|once|TRBJ2-1|20|TRBD1
CASSYPSTRQGVSSYNEQFF
TGTGCCAGCAGTTACCCCAGCACCAGACAGGGAGTAAGCTCCTACAATGAGCAGTTCTTC
>TRBV7-2|NA|TRBJ1-1|15|NA
CASSLVGQGGTEAFF
TGTGCCAGCAGCTTAGTAGGCCAGGGTGGCACTGAAGCTTTCTTT
>TRBV28|once|TRBJ1-1|14|NA
CASSPHDLNTEAFF
TGTGCCAGCAGTCCACACGACCTGAACACTGAAGCTTTCTTT
>TRBV6-2/TRBV6-3|NA|TRBJ2-2|16|TRBD1
CASSYPDRGDTGELFF
TGTGCCAGCAGTTACCCGGACAGGGGAGACACCGGGGAGCTGTTTTTT
>TRBV7-8|NA|TRBJ2-7|14|NA
CASSLRRGYYEQYF
TGTGCCAGCAGCTTACGGCGGGGATACTACGAGCAGTACTTC
>TRBV19|NA|TRBJ2-7|15|NA
CASSPSGGTTYEQYF
TGTGCCAGTAGCCCAAGCGGCGGGACCACCTACGAGCAGTACTTC
>TRBV28|NA|TRBJ1-5|15|NA
CASSARGYSNQPQHF
TGTGCCAGCAGTGCCAGGGGTTATAGCAATCAGCCCCAGCATTTT
>TRBV19|NA|TRBJ1-1|15|NA
CASKPQGGMNTEAFF
TGTGCCAGTAAGCCCCAGGGTGGGATGAACACTGAAGCTTTCTTT
>TRBV5-1|few|TRBJ1-6|15|TRBD1
CASSLTTGGEAPLHF
TGCGCCAGCAGCTTAACTACAGGGGGCGAGGCACCCCTCCACTTT
>TRBV5-5|NA|TRBJ2-2|15|NA
CASSLWGQLTGELFF
TGTGCCAGCAGCTTGTGGGGACAACTCACCGGGGAGCTGTTTTTT
>TRBV28|NA|TRBJ2-5|15|TRBD1
CASSTPGQGAETQYF
TGTGCCAGCAGTACGCCGGGACAGGGGGCAGAGACCCAGTACTTC
>TRBV7-2|NA|TRBJ1-3|15|TRBD1
CASSSQGAGGNTIYF
TGTGCCAGCAGCTCACAGGGGGCAGGCGGAAACACCATATATTTT
>TRBV6-5|once|TRBJ2-2|15|NA
CASSYPSGRPGELFF
TGTGCCAGCAGTTACCCATCCGGGCGTCCCGGGGAGCTGTTTTTT
>TRBV7-9|once|TRBJ1-6|13|TRBD1
CATDTGAGSPLHF
TGTGCCACAGATACAGGGGCAGGTTCACCCCTCCACTTT
>TRBV18|NA|TRBJ2-2|17|TRBD1
CASSQPGQGDNTGELFF
TGTGCCAGCTCACAGCCGGGACAGGGAGATAACACCGGGGAGCTGTTTTTT
>TRBV12-3/TRBV12-4|NA|TRBJ2-7|12|NA
CASSLMGGEQYF
TGTGCCAGCAGTTTAATGGGGGGCGAGCAGTACTTC
>TRBV7-6|once|TRBJ1-2|15|NA
CASSLSPAGRYGYTF
TGTGCCAGCAGCTTATCCCCTGCAGGGCGGTATGGCTACACCTTC
>TRBV5-5|NA|TRBJ2-1|15|TRBD1
CASSRGQVMENEQFF
TGTGCCAGCAGTAGAGGACAGGTTATGGAAAATGAGCAGTTCTTC
>TRBV11-2|once|TRBJ1-1|14|TRBD1
CASSLDGRGTEAFF
TGTGCCAGCAGCTTAGACGGCAGGGGGACTGAAGCTTTCTTT
>TRBV7-2|few|TRBJ1-1|15|TRBD1
CASSSGGNYIAEAFF
TGTGCCAGCAGCTCAGGGGGAAACTATATCGCGGAAGCTTTCTTT
>TRBV6-1|NA|TRBJ1-1|18|TRBD1
CASSESGPGQFLNTEAFF
TGTGCCAGCAGTGAATCCGGACCGGGACAGTTCTTGAACACTGAAGCTTTCTTT
>TRBV3-1/TRBV3-2|NA|TRBJ2-3|13|NA
CASSPSSPDTQYF
TGTGCCAGCAGCCCCTCCAGCCCAGATACGCAGTATTTT
>TRBV29-1|NA|TRBJ1-2|11|NA
CSGGGGPGYTF
TGCAGCGGCGGGGGGGGACCAGGCTACACCTTC
>TRBV7-2|NA|TRBJ2-7|15|NA
CASSAAVGPGYEQYF
TGTGCCAGCAGCGCCGCAGTGGGCCCGGGGTACGAGCAGTACTTC
>TRBV12-3/TRBV12-4|NA|TRBJ1-1|13|NA
CASSLIGVTEAFF
TGTGCCAGCAGTTTAATAGGGGTCACTGAAGCTTTCTTT
>TRBV30|NA|TRBJ1-5|16|TRBD1
CAWSRTGDNSNQPQHF
TGTGCCTGGAGCCGGACAGGCGATAATAGCAATCAGCCCCAGCATTTT
>TRBV5-1|NA|TRBJ2-2|15|NA
CASSRDRPNTGELFF
TGCGCCAGCAGCCGCGACAGGCCAAACACCGGGGAGCTGTTTTTT
>TRBV7-9|NA|TRBJ2-1|15|NA
CASSGGPSSYNEQFF
TGTGCCAGCAGTGGGGGGCCTAGCTCCTACAATGAGCAGTTCTTC
>TRBV5-8|once|TRBJ1-2|14|NA
CASSGMGGTNGYTF
TGTGCCAGCAGCGGTATGGGGGGGACGAATGGCTACACCTTC
>TRBV19|NA|TRBJ2-1|13|NA
CASSPGTYNEQFF
TGTGCCAGTAGTCCGGGAACCTACAATGAGCAGTTCTTC
>TRBV7-9|NA|TRBJ2-3|13|TRBD1
CASSQGARDTQYF
TGTGCCAGCAGCCAGGGGGCGCGGGATACGCAGTATTTT